This T cell receptor (beta chain) was sequenced during a study of blood T cell repertoires in COVID-19. The overall study: The United States, Italy and Spain were the sources of the acute and convalescent COVID-19 samples.

Produced via immunoSEQ multiplex PCR; TCRdb's table is partial and in-frame only. The sample holds about 170,000 clones, roughly 88% seen once. Recruited during active infection, patients (from Seattle) were subsequently followed longitudinally. The length of the CDR3 is 16 residues. After removal of 8 bases from V and 6 bases from J, the junction contained 13 bases not matched to a gene. Germline CDR1 reads KGHSH; CDR2 reads LQKENI. The sample consisted of peripheral blood. This chain joins TRBV18 and TRBJ2-3; 11 positions match TRBD2. This TCR was recovered from a young man with COVID-19, enrolled during active disease. Here the CDR3 DNA reads TGTGCCAGCCCGCCAATAGCGGGAGGGGCTTTGGATACGCAGTATTTT. It codes for CASPPIAGGALDTQYF. Together with reference TRBV18 and TRBJ2-3, the CDR3 gives the full variable domain: NAGVMQNPRHLVRRRGQEARLRCSPMKGHSHVYWYRQLPEEGLKFMVYLQKENIIDESGMPKERFSAEFPKEGPSILRIQQVVRGDSAAYFCASPPIAGGALDTQYFGPGTRLTVL.